A single sample gave rise to the 3 T cell receptor beta chains below, sequenced in a study of beta chain features in type 1 diabetes. The investigators reverse transcribed all of the isolated RNA, so they sequenced expressed TCRB transcripts. Here immunoSEQ multiplex PCR was the method, and the copy in TCRdb shows in-frame clones only, minus some. The repertoire holds under 400,000 clones, with roughly 12% as singletons. Sequenced input: naive CD4+ T cells from blood. Receptor source: a man between 18 and 29 years old in good health.

This clone was seen a handful of times. This chain joins TRBV7-2 and TRBJ1-5, with D tentatively TRBD1 (5 bases). CDR3 length: 13 residues. Deletions cut 3 bases from V and 6 bases from J, with 9 bases between. Per germline, CDR1 SGHTA and CDR2 FQGNSA. CDR3 nucleotide sequence: TGTGCCAGCAGCTTGCAGGGCCGTCAGCCCCAGCATTTT. Protein sequence: CASSLQGRQPQHF.

This clone was counted a few times. V gene TRBV7-2 combines with J gene TRBJ2-7; 9 nucleotides align to TRBD2. Trimming took 7 bases from V and 0 from J; bases not matched to a gene: 13. Germline V gene sequence: CDR1 SGHTA, CDR2 FQGNSA. CDR3 length equals 17 residues. In nucleotides, the CDR3 is TGTGCCAGCACCCCGGCATCGCTTAGCGGGAGCTCCTACGAGCAGTACTTC. It yields the protein CASTPASLSGSSYEQYF.

This clone was observed a few times. The chain carries TRBV29-1 and TRBJ2-7; 8 positions match TRBD1. Germline CDR1 is SQVTM and CDR2 is ANQGSEA. V trimming: 5 bases; J trimming: 2 bases; junction bases outside the gene matches: 14. The CDR3 length is 16 residues. CDR3 sequence: CSVRGTGRNRAYEQYF. The CDR3 DNA is TGCAGCGTTAGGGGGACAGGTCGGAATAGGGCCTACGAGCAGTACTTC.